What follows are 10 T cell receptor beta chains derived from one specimen sequenced in a study of T cells in Graves' hyperthyroidism and ophthalmopathy. Amplified TCR beta CDR3 regions derived from RNA transcripts. The primer set for the first-round RT-PCR of the TCR CDR3 was HTBI. TCRdb reanalysed the multiplex PCR reads using MiXCR and keeps one entry per CDR3 protein. The sample shows 490,000 or so distinct CDR3 sequences, approximately 23% of them seen only once. Sequenced sample: blood. These receptors were obtained from a woman aged 65 to 85 with Graves' ophthalmopathy.

This clonotype occurred a few times. V and J are TRBV7-9 and TRBJ2-1; 8 nucleotides line up with TRBD2. The CDR3 covers 16 residues. Germline V gives CDR1 SEHNR, CDR2 FQNEAQ (reference sequence). V lost 0 bases and J lost 6; bases outside the gene matches: 7. The CDR3 spells CASSLAPQRETNEQFF. For the CDR3, the DNA is TGTGCCAGCAGCTTAGCGCCCCAGCGGGAGACCAATGAGCAGTTCTTC.

Many counts were recorded for this clonotype. The chain is built from TRBV28 and TRBJ2-5; no definite D call. Germline V gives CDR1 MDHEN, CDR2 SYDVKM. V was shortened by 5 bases and J by 1 base, with 14 bases between the two germline ends. This CDR3 contains 15 residues. The CDR3 DNA is TGTGCCAGCAGTCTAGGACCCGCCCCCCAAGAGACCCAGTACTTC. It specifies CASSLGPAPQETQYF.

The J gene is TRBJ2-1, the V gene TRBV7-3, with 14 bases matching TRBD2. The germline V gene has CDR1 SGHTA and CDR2 FQGTGA. The length of the CDR3 is 18 residues. J lost 9 bases, V lost 4 bases, and 14 bases had no gene match. In DNA, the CDR3 is TGTGCCAGCAGCTCCGGGACTAGCGGGAGAGGACGGTGGGGTGAGCAGTTCTTC. It translates to CASSSGTSGRGRWGEQFF.

The V and J genes are TRBV3-1 and TRBJ1-1; D is ambiguous. Deletions cut 0 bases from V and 2 bases from J, with 7 bases between. Germline values: CDR1 LGHDT, CDR2 YNNKEL (reference sequence). CDR3 length: 14 amino acids. CDR3: CASSQEVHNTEAFF. In DNA form, the CDR3 reads TGTGCCAGCAGCCAAGAAGTTCATAACACTGAAGCTTTCTTT. The whole variable domain, filled in from reference TRBV3-1 and TRBJ1-1, reads DTAVSQTPKYLVTQMGNDKSIKCEQNLGHDTMYWYKQDSKKFLKIMFSYNNKELIINETVPNRFSPKSPDKAHLNLHINSLELGDSAVYFCASSQEVHNTEAFFGQGTRLTVV.

The chain uses TRBV15 and TRBJ2-1, with D perhaps TRBD1 (6 bases). Germline CDR1 and CDR2: LNHNV and YYDKDF (reference sequence). Between the trimmed V and J ends, which lost 0 bases and 8 bases, there was a span of 11 bases. The CDR3 runs 14 residues. This CDR3 is CATSRDTGIHEQFF. Written as DNA, the CDR3 is TGTGCCACCAGCAGAGATACAGGGATCCATGAGCAGTTCTTC.

This clonotype came up a few times. V is TRBV29-1 and J is TRBJ1-2; D remains unclear. CDR1 is SQVTM and CDR2 is ANQGSEA in the germline V gene. Between the trimmed V and J ends, which lost 4 bases and 5 bases, there was a span of 17 bases. CDR3 length equals 14 residues. The DNA for the CDR3 is TGCAGCGTTGTGGGAGACACGCGGACTTATGGCTACACCTTC. Protein: CSVVGDTRTYGYTF.

This sequence joins TRBV2 and TRBJ2-6; 7 bases fit TRBD2. Germline-derived CDR1 and CDR2 are SNHLY and FYNNEI. The V and J ends lost 4 bases and 2 bases, in that order; junction bases with no gene match: 14. This CDR3 is built from 19 residues. The CDR3 DNA is TGTGCCAGCAGTGCCCTCCTAGCGGCGGCCCCCCCTGGGGCCAACGTCCTGACTTTC. It is translated as CASSALLAAAPPGANVLTF. The whole variable domain, filled in from reference TRBV2 and TRBJ2-6, reads EPEVTQTPSHQVTQMGQEVILRCVPISNHLYFYWYRQILGQKVEFLVSFYNNEISEKSEIFDDQFSVERPDGSNFTLKIRSTKLEDSAMYFCASSALLAAAPPGANVLTFGAGSRLTVL.

Points on this clonotype: The junction shows a germline mismatch at one end, possibly a read error. CDR3 loop: CASRLAGGPSNEQFF. The CDR3 coding sequence is TGTGCCAGCAGGTTAGCGGGGGGCCCTTCGAATGAGCAGTTCTTC. The chain combines TRBV12-3 or TRBV12-4 with TRBJ2-1; TRBD2 matches 10 bases. The CDR3 consists of 15 residues.

In this sample, this clonotype turned up a few times. The gene calls are TRBV7-9 and TRBJ2-3; 9 bases are a match to TRBD2. The CDR3 is 15 amino acids. With 7 bases clipped from V and 3 bases from J, the junction kept 8 bases outside the gene matches. Germline CDR1 and CDR2: SEHNR and FQNEAQ (reference sequence). The CDR3 loop is CASTSERGATDTQYF. CDR3 DNA: TGTGCCAGCACCTCGGAGCGGGGGGCTACAGATACGCAGTATTTT. The full variable domain, with the rest looked up from reference TRBV7-9 and TRBJ2-3, is DTGVSQNPRHKITKRGQNVTFRCDPISEHNRLYWYRQTLGQGPEFLTYFQNEAQLEKSRLLSDRFSAERPKGSFSTLEIQRTEQGDSAMYLCASTSERGATDTQYFGPGTRLTVL.

This clonotype was counted between two and nine times. The chain couples TRBV6-1 to TRBJ1-5; TRBD1 is a possible D gene (5 bases). Germline V gene data show CDR1 as MNHNS and CDR2 as SASEGT. The CDR3 contains 13 residues. Trimming took 2 bases from V and 4 from J, leaving 6 bases between them. The CDR3: CASSEQGNQPQHF. CDR3 coding DNA: TGTGCCAGCAGTGAACAGGGTAATCAGCCCCAGCATTTT.